This TCR beta chain is drawn from a study of T cells in Graves' hyperthyroidism and ophthalmopathy. Study context: Peripheral blood was obtained at initial diagnosis, preceding any treatment. Findings and caveats of the study: Among clonotypes expanded in thyroid above 0.001, most were also found in blood. Ophthalmopathy, which appeared later, was predicted by the model a median about 6.8 months before onset.

Subjects with ophthalmopathy showed a Clinical Activity Score no lower than 3, a NOSPECS grade no lower than 4, and a duration shorter than 3 months. This clonotype appeared many times. The antigen remains unidentified. The V gene's germline CDR1 is MDHEN and CDR2 SYDVKM. The CDR3 extends over 13 amino acids. V shed 5 bases, J shed 10 bases, and the junction held 9 bases outside the gene matches. Amplification yielded TCR beta CDR3 regions, with RNA transcripts as the source. First-round RT-PCR of the TCR CDR3 relied on the HTBI primer set. TCRdb independently ran MiXCR on the multiplex PCR reads; one entry per CDR3 protein. This sample has more than 300,000 distinct CDR3 sequences, with about a fifth found just once.

This chain links TRBV28 with TRBJ2-5, with 8 nucleotides matching TRBD2. Sequencing used blood. The TCR comes from a man aged 18 to 30 with Graves' ophthalmopathy. The CDR3: CASSTPGTSNQYF. The CDR3 nucleotides are TGTGCCAGCAGTACCCCCGGGACTAGTAACCAGTACTTC.